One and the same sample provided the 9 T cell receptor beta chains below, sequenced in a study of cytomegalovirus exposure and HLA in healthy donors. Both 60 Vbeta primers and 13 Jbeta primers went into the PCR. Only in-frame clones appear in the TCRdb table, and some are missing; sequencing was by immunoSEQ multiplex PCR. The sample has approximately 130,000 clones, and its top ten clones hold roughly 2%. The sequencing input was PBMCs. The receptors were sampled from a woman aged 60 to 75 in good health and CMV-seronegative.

CDR3 amino acids: CASSVGDRVEKLFF. The CDR3 DNA is TGTGCCAGCAGCGTAGGGGACAGGGTCGAAAAACTGTTTTTT. The gene calls are TRBV9 and TRBJ1-4, with 9 bases matching TRBD1. Germline-derived CDR1 and CDR2 are SGDLS and YYNGEE. V dropped 0 bases and J dropped 8; count of bases not matched to a gene: 2. The CDR3 is 14 residues long.

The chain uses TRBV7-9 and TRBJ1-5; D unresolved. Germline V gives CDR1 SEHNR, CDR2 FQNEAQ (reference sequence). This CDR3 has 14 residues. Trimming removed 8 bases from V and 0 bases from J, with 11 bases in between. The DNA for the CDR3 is TGTGCCAGCTCGAGGGAGGGTAGCAATCAGCCCCAGCATTTT. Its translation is CASSREGSNQPQHF.

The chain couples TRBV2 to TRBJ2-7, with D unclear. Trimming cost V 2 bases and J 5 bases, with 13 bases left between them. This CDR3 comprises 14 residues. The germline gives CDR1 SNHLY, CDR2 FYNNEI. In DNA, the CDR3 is TGTGCCAGCAGTGAACTGGCCCGGAGCGACGAGCAGTACTTC. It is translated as CASSELARSDEQYF.

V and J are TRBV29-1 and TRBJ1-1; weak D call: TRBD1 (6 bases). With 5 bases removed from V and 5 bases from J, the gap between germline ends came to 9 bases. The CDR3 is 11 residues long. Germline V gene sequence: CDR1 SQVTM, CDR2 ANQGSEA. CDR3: CSVRRGTEAFF. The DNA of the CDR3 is TGCAGCGTTCGTAGGGGGACTGAAGCTTTCTTT.

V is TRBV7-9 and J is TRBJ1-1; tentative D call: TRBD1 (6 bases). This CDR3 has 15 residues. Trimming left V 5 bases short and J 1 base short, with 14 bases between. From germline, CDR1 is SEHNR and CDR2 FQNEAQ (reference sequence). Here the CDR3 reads CASSPRTAQNTEAFF. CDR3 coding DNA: TGTGCCAGCAGCCCTAGGACAGCACAGAACACTGAAGCTTTCTTT.

The DNA for the CDR3 is TGCGCCAGCAGTTATTTTGACACTGAAGCTTTCTTT. Translation: CASSYFDTEAFF. The chain employs TRBV5-1 and TRBJ1-1; D unresolved. CDR3 length: 12 amino acids. Trimming took 5 bases from V and 3 from J, leaving 8 bases between them. CDR1 and CDR2 from the germline V gene are SGHRS and YFSETQ.

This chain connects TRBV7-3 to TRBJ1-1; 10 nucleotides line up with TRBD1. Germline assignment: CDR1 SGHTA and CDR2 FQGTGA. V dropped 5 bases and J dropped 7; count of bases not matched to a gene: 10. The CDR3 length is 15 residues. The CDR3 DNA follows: TGTGCCAGCAGCAGGACAGGGGGGTCGGGCAATGAAGCTTTCTTT. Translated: CASSRTGGSGNEAFF.

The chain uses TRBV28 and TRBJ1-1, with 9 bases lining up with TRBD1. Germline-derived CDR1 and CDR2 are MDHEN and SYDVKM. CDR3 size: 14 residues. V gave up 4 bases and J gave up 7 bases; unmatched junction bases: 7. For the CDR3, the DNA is TGTGCCAGCAGTTCTCCGGGACAGGGAGGTGAAGCTTTCTTT. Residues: CASSSPGQGGEAFF. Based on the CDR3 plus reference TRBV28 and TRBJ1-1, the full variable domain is DVKVTQSSRYLVKRTGEKVFLECVQDMDHENMFWYRQDPGLGLRLIYFSYDVKMKEKGDIPEGYSVSREKKERFSLILESASTNQTSMYLCASSSPGQGGEAFFGQGTRLTVV.

As DNA, the CDR3 is TGTGCCAGCAGTTTTGGTCTAGCGGGAGTCCCCGGGGAGCTGTTTTTT. Residues: CASSFGLAGVPGELFF. The V and J genes are TRBV28 and TRBJ2-2, with 10 bases that match TRBD2. This CDR3 has 16 amino acids. With V trimmed by 3 bases and J by 6 bases, 7 bases remained unmatched. Germline lookup yields CDR1 MDHEN and CDR2 SYDVKM. Combining the CDR3 with reference TRBV28 and TRBJ2-2 gives the whole variable domain DVKVTQSSRYLVKRTGEKVFLECVQDMDHENMFWYRQDPGLGLRLIYFSYDVKMKEKGDIPEGYSVSREKKERFSLILESASTNQTSMYLCASSFGLAGVPGELFFGEGSRLTVL.